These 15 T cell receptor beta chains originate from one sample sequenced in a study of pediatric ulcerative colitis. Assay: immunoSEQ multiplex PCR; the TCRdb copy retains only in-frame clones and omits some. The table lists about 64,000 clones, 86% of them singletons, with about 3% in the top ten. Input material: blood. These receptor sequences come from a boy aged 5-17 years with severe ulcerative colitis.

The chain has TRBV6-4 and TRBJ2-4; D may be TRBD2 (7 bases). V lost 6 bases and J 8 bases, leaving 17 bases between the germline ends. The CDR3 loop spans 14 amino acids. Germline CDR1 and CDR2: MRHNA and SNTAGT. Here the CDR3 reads CASRPPGGRHIQYF. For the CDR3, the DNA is TGTGCCAGCAGGCCCCCGGGGGGCCGGCACATTCAGTACTTC.

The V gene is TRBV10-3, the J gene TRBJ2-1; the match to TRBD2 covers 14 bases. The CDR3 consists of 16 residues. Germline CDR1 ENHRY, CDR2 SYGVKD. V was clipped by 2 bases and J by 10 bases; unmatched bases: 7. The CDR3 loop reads CAISEAGTSGRGEQFF. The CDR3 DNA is TGTGCCATCAGTGAGGCAGGGACTAGCGGGAGAGGCGAGCAGTTCTTC.

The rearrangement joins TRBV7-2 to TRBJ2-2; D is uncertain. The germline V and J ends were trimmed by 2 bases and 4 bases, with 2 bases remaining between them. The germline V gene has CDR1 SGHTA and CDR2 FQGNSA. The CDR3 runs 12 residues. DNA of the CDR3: TGTGCCAGCAGCTTATTCACCGGGGAGCTGTTTTTT. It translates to CASSLFTGELFF.

The CDR3 region is CASSSRQGWSGYTF. CDR3 coding DNA: TGTGCCAGCAGTTCCAGACAGGGCTGGAGCGGCTACACCTTC. The chain links TRBV6-5 to TRBJ1-2; the match to TRBD1 covers 7 bases. The CDR3 runs 14 residues. Unmatched junction bases numbered 10, after V lost 4 bases and J lost 8 bases. Germline lookup yields CDR1 MNHEY and CDR2 SVGAGI.

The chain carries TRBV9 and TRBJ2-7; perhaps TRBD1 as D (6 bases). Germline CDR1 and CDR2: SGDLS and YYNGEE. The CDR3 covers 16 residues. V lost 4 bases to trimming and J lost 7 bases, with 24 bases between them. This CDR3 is CASSLQGAVQMGEQYF. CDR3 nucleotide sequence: TGTGCCAGCAGCCTACAGGGTGCGGTTCAGATGGGGGAGCAGTACTTC.

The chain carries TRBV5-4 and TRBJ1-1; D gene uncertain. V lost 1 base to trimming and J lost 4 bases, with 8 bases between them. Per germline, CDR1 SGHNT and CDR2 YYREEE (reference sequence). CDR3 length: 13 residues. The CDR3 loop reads CASSLPEGTEAFF. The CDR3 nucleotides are TGTGCCAGCAGCTTGCCGGAAGGCACTGAAGCTTTCTTT.

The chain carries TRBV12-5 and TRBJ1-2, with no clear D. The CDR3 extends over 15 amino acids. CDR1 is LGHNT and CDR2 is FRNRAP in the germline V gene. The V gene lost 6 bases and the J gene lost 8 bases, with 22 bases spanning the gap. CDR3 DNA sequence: TGTGCTAGTGGCCACGGGTATGGGTCCCTGGAAGGCTACACCTTC. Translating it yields CASGHGYGSLEGYTF.

DNA of the CDR3: TGTGCCAGCAGCCAAGGCCCAGAGACTAGCGCCCGCTCCTACGAGCAGTACTTC. This translates into CASSQGPETSARSYEQYF. The genes are TRBV4-2 and TRBJ2-7; TRBD2 matches 8 bases. Looked up from germline, CDR1 is LGHNA and CDR2 is YNFKEQ. V gave up 1 base and J gave up 0 bases; unmatched junction bases: 11. The CDR3 contains 18 residues.

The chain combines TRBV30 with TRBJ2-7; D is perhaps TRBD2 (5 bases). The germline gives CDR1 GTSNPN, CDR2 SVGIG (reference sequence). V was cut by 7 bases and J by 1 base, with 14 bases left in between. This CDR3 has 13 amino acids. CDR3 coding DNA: TGTGCCTCCGAGAGGACTGAGTCCTACGAGCAGTACTTC. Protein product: CASERTESYEQYF.

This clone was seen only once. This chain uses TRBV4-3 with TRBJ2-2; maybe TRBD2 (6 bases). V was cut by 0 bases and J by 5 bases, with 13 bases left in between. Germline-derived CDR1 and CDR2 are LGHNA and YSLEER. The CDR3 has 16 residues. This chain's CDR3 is CASSQDLGSETGELFF. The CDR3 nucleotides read TGCGCCAGCAGCCAAGATCTCGGGAGTGAGACCGGGGAGCTGTTTTTT.

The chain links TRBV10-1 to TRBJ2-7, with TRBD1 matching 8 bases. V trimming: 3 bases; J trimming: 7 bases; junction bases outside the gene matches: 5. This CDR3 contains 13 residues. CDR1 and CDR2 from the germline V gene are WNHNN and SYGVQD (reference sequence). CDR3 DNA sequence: TGCGCCAGCAGTGACGGGACAGGCGGAGAGCAGTACTTC. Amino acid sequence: CASSDGTGGEQYF.

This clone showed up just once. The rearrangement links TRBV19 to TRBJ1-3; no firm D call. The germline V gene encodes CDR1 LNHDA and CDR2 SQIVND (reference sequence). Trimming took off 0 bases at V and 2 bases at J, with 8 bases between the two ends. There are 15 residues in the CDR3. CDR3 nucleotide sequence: TGTGCCAGTAGTATAGATCGGGGAGCTGGAAACACCATATATTTT. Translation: CASSIDRGAGNTIYF.

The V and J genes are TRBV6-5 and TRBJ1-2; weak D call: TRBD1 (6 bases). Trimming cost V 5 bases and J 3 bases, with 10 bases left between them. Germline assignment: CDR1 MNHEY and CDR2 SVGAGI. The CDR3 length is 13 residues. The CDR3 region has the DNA TGTGCCAGCAGTGAGACAGGCGACTATGGCTACACCTTC. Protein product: CASSETGDYGYTF.

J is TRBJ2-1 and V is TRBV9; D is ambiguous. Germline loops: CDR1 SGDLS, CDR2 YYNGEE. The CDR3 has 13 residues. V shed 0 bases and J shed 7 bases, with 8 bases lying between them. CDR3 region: CASSVGGGNEQFF. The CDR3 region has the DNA TGTGCCAGCAGCGTAGGGGGTGGGAATGAGCAGTTCTTC.

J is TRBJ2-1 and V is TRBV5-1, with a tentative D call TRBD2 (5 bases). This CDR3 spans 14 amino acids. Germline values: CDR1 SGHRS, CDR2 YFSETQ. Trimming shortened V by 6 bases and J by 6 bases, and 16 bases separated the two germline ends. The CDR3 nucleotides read TGCGCCAGCAATCCAAAGGGAGACGGCAATGAGCAGTTCTTC. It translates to CASNPKGDGNEQFF.